What follows describes a single TCR beta chain. The data were taken from a study of shared clonotypes between healthy human individuals. Generated by immunoSEQ multiplex PCR, the TCRdb table keeps only in-frame clones and is missing some. The sample carries 2 million to 3 million clones, roughly 93% recorded once. The specimen was naive CD4+ T cells from PBMCs. Subset reported: CD45RA+ positively selected. This clonotype was sampled from a man aged 18 to 30 in good health. Some clones in this sample may be carry-over from other donors' samples.

CDR3: CASSMTGLSGSQHF. Here the CDR3 DNA reads TGTGCCAGTAGTATGACTGGCCTATCGGGGTCCCAGCATTTT. The chain employs TRBV19 and TRBJ1-5; no firm D call. With 3 bases removed from V and 11 bases from J, the gap between germline ends came to 17 bases. The germline CDR1 and CDR2 sequences are LNHDA and SQIVND (reference sequence). This CDR3 region has 14 residues. The complete variable domain, with remaining parts taken from reference TRBV19 and TRBJ1-5, reads DGGITQSPKYLFRKEGQNVTLSCEQNLNHDAMYWYRQDPGQGLRLIYYSQIVNDFQKGDIAEGYSVSREKKESFPLTVTSAQKNPTAFYLCASSMTGLSGSQHFGDGTRLSIL.